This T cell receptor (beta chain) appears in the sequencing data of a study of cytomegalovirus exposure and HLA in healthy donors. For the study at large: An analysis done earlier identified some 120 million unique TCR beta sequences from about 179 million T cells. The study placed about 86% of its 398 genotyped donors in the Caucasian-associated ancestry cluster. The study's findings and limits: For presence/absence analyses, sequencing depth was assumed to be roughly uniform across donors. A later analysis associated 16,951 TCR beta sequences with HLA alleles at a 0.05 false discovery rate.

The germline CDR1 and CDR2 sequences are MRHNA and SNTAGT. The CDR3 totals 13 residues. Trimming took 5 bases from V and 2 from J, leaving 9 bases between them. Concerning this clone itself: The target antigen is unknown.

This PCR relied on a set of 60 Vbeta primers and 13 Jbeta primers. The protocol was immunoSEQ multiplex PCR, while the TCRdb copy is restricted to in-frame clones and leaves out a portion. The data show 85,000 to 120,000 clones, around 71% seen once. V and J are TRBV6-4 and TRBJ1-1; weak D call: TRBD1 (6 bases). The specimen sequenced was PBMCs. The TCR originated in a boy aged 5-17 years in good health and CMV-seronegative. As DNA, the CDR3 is TGTGCCAGCAGTCGGACAGAAAACACTGAAGCTTTCTTT. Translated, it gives CASSRTENTEAFF.